The clone carrying this TCR beta chain was detected a few times. Its antigen remains unknown. Among the patients, aged 18 to 65, hyperthyroidism was newly diagnosed and had lasted under 2 months. This sample is drawn from a study of T cells in Graves' hyperthyroidism and ophthalmopathy. Study observations and caveats: A 13 V-J signature model discriminated ophthalmopathy versus stable hyperthyroidism.

RNA transcripts yielded amplified TCR beta CDR3 regions. The study used the HTBI primer set for a first-round RT-PCR of the TCR CDR3. MiXCR, run by TCRdb on the multiplex PCR reads, gives a single entry per CDR3 protein. The repertoire holds around 350,000 distinct CDR3 sequences, with roughly 17% as singletons. The germline CDR1 and CDR2 sequences are SGHTS and YDEGEE. Trimming took off 0 bases at V and 2 bases at J, with 8 bases between the two ends. The CDR3 runs to 14 residues. This chain connects TRBV5-8 to TRBJ1-1; no definite D call. The material sequenced was blood. The receptor was derived from a woman aged 25 to 39 with Graves' hyperthyroidism that later progressed to Graves' ophthalmopathy. The CDR3 protein is CASSLEDGNTEAFF. The CDR3 nucleotides are TGTGCCAGCAGCTTGGAGGACGGTAACACTGAAGCTTTCTTT.